This T cell receptor (beta chain) is drawn from a study of T cells in Graves' hyperthyroidism and ophthalmopathy. From less than 13 ml of fresh peripheral blood, PBMCs were isolated. Between the trimmed V and J ends, which lost 3 bases and 6 bases, there was a span of 12 bases. The CDR3 consists of 15 residues. RNA transcripts were the template for amplifying TCR beta CDR3 regions. Using the HTBI primer set, a first-round RT-PCR was run on the TCR CDR3. From the multiplex PCR reads, TCRdb called clonotypes with MiXCR, one entry per CDR3 protein. The sample has some 760,000 distinct CDR3 sequences, 11% to 15% seen once.

The V call is TRBV12-3 or TRBV12-4, the J call TRBJ1-6, with D perhaps TRBD1 (6 bases). This TCR came from a young woman with Graves' hyperthyroidism. The sequenced sample consisted of blood. The CDR3 reads CASSLGDNGNSPLHF. The CDR3 DNA is TGTGCCAGCAGTTTGGGGGACAATGGTAATTCACCCCTCCACTTT.